The 7 T cell receptor beta chains given below trace back to one sample, sequenced in a study of T cell changes during pregnancy in multiple sclerosis. Using immunoSEQ multiplex PCR, the repertoire was profiled, and TCRdb retains in-frame clones only, with some absent. The sample holds about 40,000 clones, about 90% seen once. The specimen was peripheral blood, collected in the first trimester of pregnancy. The receptors here all came from a female donor in good health, enrolled as a control in a pregnancy study.

The chain joins TRBV15 to TRBJ1-3; 8 bases line up with TRBD1. V was pared by 4 bases and J by 4 bases, with 6 bases of the junction left unmatched. The length of the CDR3 is 15 residues. Germline values: CDR1 LNHNV, CDR2 YYDKDF (reference sequence). The CDR3 spells CATSTDRGPGNTIYF. In DNA, the CDR3 is TGTGCCACCAGCACCGACAGGGGTCCGGGAAACACCATATATTTT.

The chain links TRBV19 to TRBJ1-5; TRBD1 matches at 7 bases. The CDR3 spans 18 residues. V shed 3 bases and J 4 bases; nucleotides not matched to a gene: 15. CDR1 is LNHDA, CDR2 SQIVND, per germline (reference sequence). The CDR3 loop is CASSIDREARQGNQPQHF. CDR3 nucleotide sequence: TGTGCCAGTAGTATTGACAGGGAGGCCCGTCAGGGTAATCAGCCCCAGCATTTT.

The V call is TRBV18, the J call TRBJ2-5, with 8 bases identical to TRBD2. The V segment lost 3 bases and the J segment 5 bases; nucleotides outside the gene matches: 5. Germline CDR1 KGHSH, CDR2 LQKENI. The CDR3 totals 14 residues. CDR3 bases: TGTGCCAGCTCACCCTCCCCGGGGGGGGAGACCCAGTACTTC. Its protein is CASSPSPGGETQYF.

This clone has a single count. The rearrangement joins TRBV6-5 to TRBJ2-1, with 10 bases aligning to TRBD1. The CDR3 is made up of 16 amino acids. Germline lookup yields CDR1 MNHEY and CDR2 SVGAGI. Unmatched junction bases numbered 5, after V lost 0 bases and J lost 6 bases. The chain's CDR3 is CASSYSAGQGPNEQFF. The CDR3 nucleotides are TGTGCCAGCAGTTACTCGGCGGGACAGGGGCCCAATGAGCAGTTCTTC.

The gene calls are TRBV5-1 and TRBJ2-5; the match to TRBD2 covers 11 bases. The trim removed 2 bases at V and 5 bases at J, leaving 11 bases unmatched. The CDR3 spans 17 residues. Germline V gives CDR1 SGHRS, CDR2 YFSETQ. CDR3 sequence reads: CASSFLAGGILGETQYF. Here the CDR3 DNA reads TGCGCCAGCAGCTTCCTAGCGGGAGGTATCTTAGGGGAGACCCAGTACTTC. The full variable domain, completed using reference TRBV5-1 and TRBJ2-5, is KAGVTQTPRYLIKTRGQQVTLSCSPISGHRSVSWYQQTPGQGLQFLFEYFSETQRNKGNFPGRFSGRQFSNSRSEMNVSTLELGDSALYLCASSFLAGGILGETQYFGPGTRLLVL.

The chain combines TRBV9 with TRBJ2-1, with a possible D match to TRBD1 (6 bases). The CDR3 totals 15 residues. The ends were cut back, 0 bases at V and 7 bases at J, with 14 bases in the middle. CDR1 SGDLS and CDR2 YYNGEE come from the germline V gene. The CDR3 DNA follows: TGTGCCAGCAGCGTAGGGATTATCAGGGGAAATGAGCAGTTCTTC. Translation: CASSVGIIRGNEQFF.

The chain uses TRBV28 and TRBJ2-3; 11 bases agree with TRBD2. The CDR3 length is 22 residues. Trimming cost V 5 bases and J 2 bases; bases outside gene matches: 24. CDR1 MDHEN and CDR2 SYDVKM come from the germline V gene. CDR3 amino acids: CASSLPQALSGRASFVTDTQYF. The CDR3 region has the DNA TGTGCCAGCAGTCTCCCCCAAGCCCTTAGCGGGAGGGCCTCGTTTGTCACAGATACGCAGTATTTT.